This entry lists 3 T cell receptor beta chains sequenced from one sample in a study of cytomegalovirus exposure and HLA in healthy donors. It was with 60 Vbeta and 13 Jbeta primers that the PCR ran. The method was immunoSEQ multiplex PCR; TCRdb's version includes in-frame clones alone and lacks a portion of them. Of 150,000 to 200,000 clones in the sample, approximately 84% are singletons; the top ten hold about 2%. Sequenced material: PBMCs. The receptor source for this set is a man aged 18 to 29 in good health and CMV-seropositive.

The chain uses TRBV15 and TRBJ2-7; 10 bases line up with TRBD1. The germline V gene has CDR1 LNHNV and CDR2 YYDKDF (reference sequence). The CDR3 totals 19 residues. J lost 0 bases, V lost 4 bases, and 15 bases had no gene match. The CDR3 nucleotides are TGTGCCACCAGCAAATACGCGAATAGAGGACAGGGGGTCTCCTACGAGCAGTACTTC. Its translation: CATSKYANRGQGVSYEQYF.

The rearrangement links TRBV14 to TRBJ2-1, with TRBD2 matching 9 bases. The germline gives CDR1 SGHDN, CDR2 FVKESK. V dropped 0 bases and J dropped 4; count of bases not matched to a gene: 10. This CDR3 spans 18 amino acids. DNA for the CDR3: TGTGCCAGCAGCCAAGATCCGACTAGCGGAAAACTTTACAATGAGCAGTTCTTC. Its translation: CASSQDPTSGKLYNEQFF.

This clone came up a few times. The chain is built from TRBV6-5 and TRBJ2-5; 10 nucleotides match TRBD1. J lost 5 bases, V lost 6 bases, and 9 bases had no gene match. This CDR3 is 15 amino acids long. Germline values: CDR1 MNHEY, CDR2 SVGAGI. CDR3 sequence: CASSPGTGVVETQYF. The CDR3 nucleotides read TGTGCCAGCAGCCCCGGGACAGGGGTAGTTGAGACCCAGTACTTC.